This TCR beta chain comes out of a study of blood T cell repertoires in COVID-19. As handled by the study authors: Reference gene primer amplification in the assay estimated nucleated cell counts. Repertoires were generated with immunoSEQ multiplex PCR, while TCRdb's copy carries only in-frame clones and drops some. V and J calls and clone size are given by that table; D and trimming were obtained from the DNA. The sample includes approximately 200,000 clones, roughly 94% of them seen just once. This sequence originates from a man aged 25 to 45 with COVID-19, enrolled during active disease. The specimen was peripheral blood.

The CDR3 coding sequence is TGCGCCAGCAGCTCTAACAGGGCTGGCTACACCTTC. Translated, it gives CASSSNRAGYTF. V usage is TRBV5-1 and J usage is TRBJ1-2; D might be TRBD1 (6 bases). V was trimmed by 3 bases and J by 7 bases, leaving 10 bases between them. CDR3 length: 12 residues. Germline V lookup: CDR1 SGHRS, CDR2 YFSETQ.